This TCR beta chain was captured by sequencing in a study of blood T cell repertoires in COVID-19. Study as a whole: Samples representing acute and convalescent COVID-19 were sourced from the United States, Italy and Spain. T cells, B-cell-depleted T cells, or PBMCs provided the cDNA or gDNA that served as material.

CDR3 length equals 20 residues. Per germline, CDR1 LGHNT and CDR2 FRNRAP. J lost 4 bases, V lost 4 bases, and 16 bases had no gene match. In the authors' workflow: How many nucleated cells were present was estimated from reference gene primer amplification. The assay was immunoSEQ multiplex PCR, and TCRdb's table has in-frame clones only and misses some. That table furnishes V, J and clone size, whereas the DNA furnished D and trimming. The sample holds hundreds of thousands of clones, more than 75% seen once. The chain joins TRBV12-5 to TRBJ2-1; 13 bases line up with TRBD2. Sequences were obtained from peripheral blood. The sequence derives from a woman in her thirties or forties who had recovered from COVID-19. The DNA of the CDR3 is TGTGCTAGTGGTTCATTCTCGACGGGGACTAGCGGGGTCCCATACAATGAGCAGTTCTTC. Encoded protein: CASGSFSTGTSGVPYNEQFF.